These 10 T cell receptor beta chains were all obtained from the same sample, sequenced in a study of post-analysis software for immune sequencing data. Unique molecular identifiers featured in each of the TCR beta cDNA libraries. TCRdb re-called the PCR reads with MiXCR, one entry per CDR3 protein. The repertoire consists of under 900,000 distinct CDR3 sequences, with around 50% occurring once and the leading ten covering under 6%. These receptors' antigens are unknown. Study results and limitations: Relative to controls, patients had about five TRBV segments at higher frequency, with TRBV5-6, TRBV5-1 and TRBV20-1 among these.

The sample comprised blood. These receptors came from a girl aged 5-17 years with multiple sclerosis.

This clonotype showed up just a few times. V usage is TRBV25-1 and J usage is TRBJ2-2; 7 bases match TRBD1. The CDR3 loop spans 13 amino acids. Germline lookup yields CDR1 MGHDK and CDR2 SYGVNS. Trimming cost V 8 bases and J 6 bases; bases outside gene matches: 6. CDR3 in amino acids: CASGRDSSGELFF. DNA for the CDR3: TGTGCCAGCGGTCGGGACAGCTCCGGGGAGCTGTTTTTT.

This clonotype was recorded a few times. The chain uses TRBV29-1 and TRBJ1-2, with D possibly TRBD1 on 6 matching bases. The germline V gene encodes CDR1 SQVTM and CDR2 ANQGSEA. Between the trimmed V and J ends, which lost 7 bases and 4 bases, there was a span of 19 bases. This CDR3 has 14 residues. The CDR3 DNA sequence: TGCAGCGCTTGGACGGGGGGGCTTGGCTATGGCTACACCTTC. Amino acid sequence: CSAWTGGLGYGYTF.

This clonotype was seen repeatedly, ten times or more. The gene calls are TRBV15 and TRBJ2-5; D ambiguous. Germline values: CDR1 LNHNV, CDR2 YYDKDF (reference sequence). The CDR3 covers 11 residues. V was trimmed by 0 bases and J by 4 bases, leaving 0 bases between them. CDR3 residues: CATSREETQYF. The DNA for the CDR3 is TGTGCCACCAGCAGAGAAGAGACCCAGTACTTC.

The chain has TRBV20-1 and TRBJ2-1; 7 nucleotides align to TRBD2. The CDR3 covers 15 residues. With V trimmed by 2 bases and J by 6 bases, 10 bases remained unmatched. Germline CDR1 DFQATT, CDR2 SNEGSKA (reference sequence). The CDR3 spells CSARNGRETLNEQFF. The CDR3 region has the DNA TGCAGTGCTAGAAATGGGCGGGAGACCCTCAATGAGCAGTTCTTC.

This clonotype was seen ten or more times. The chain combines TRBV29-1 with TRBJ2-1, with TRBD2 matching over 12 bases. The germline gives CDR1 SQVTM, CDR2 ANQGSEA. With V trimmed by 8 bases and J by 3 bases, 5 bases remained unmatched. The CDR3 has 14 amino acids. The CDR3 nucleotides are TGCAGCTCCAAGACTAGCGGGAGCTACAATGAGCAGTTCTTC. It codes for CSSKTSGSYNEQFF.

In this sample, this clonotype turned up a few times. The CDR3 spells CASRRDRGNYEQYF. The CDR3 bases are TGTGCCAGCAGGAGGGACAGGGGAAACTACGAGCAGTACTTC. The chain carries TRBV6-5 and TRBJ2-7; 10 bases fit TRBD1. The V gene end was trimmed by 6 bases and the J gene end by 3 bases; junction bases not matched to a gene: 5. The CDR3 length is 14 residues. Germline CDR1 and CDR2: MNHEY and SVGAGI.

The chain carries TRBV5-1 and TRBJ2-1; 7 bases line up with TRBD2. J gave up 9 bases and V 7 bases, and 16 bases lay outside the gene matches. Germline V gives CDR1 SGHRS, CDR2 YFSETQ. CDR3 length: 15 residues. CDR3 amino acids: CASQAASGTVGEQFF. As DNA, the CDR3 is TGCGCCAGCCAAGCGGCTAGCGGTACAGTAGGTGAGCAGTTCTTC.

Concerning this clonotype itself: Sequence at one end of the junction differs from germline and may be a read error. V and J are TRBV12-3 or TRBV12-4 and TRBJ2-7, with a weak D call TRBD1 (6 bases). This CDR3 comprises 14 residues. The CDR3 here is CASSPYRVSHEQYF. The CDR3 nucleotides read TGTGCCAGCAGTCCATACAGGGTCTCCCACGAGCAGTACTTC.

The V and J genes are TRBV11-3 and TRBJ2-3; D gene ambiguous. The CDR3 is 12 residues long. V dropped 5 bases and J dropped 4 bases, with 7 bases sitting between them. CDR1 SGHNT and CDR2 YENEEA come from the germline V gene. The CDR3 loop reads CASSNHPDTQYF. Written as DNA, the CDR3 is TGTGCCAGCAGCAACCATCCAGATACGCAGTATTTT.

This rearrangement joins TRBV7-9 to TRBJ1-4; D perhaps matches TRBD1 (6 bases). Germline CDR1 reads SEHNR; CDR2 reads FQNEAQ (reference sequence). Trimming stripped 5 bases from V and 4 bases from J, with 14 bases between. The CDR3 runs to 15 residues. CDR3 bases: TGTGCCAGCAGCGGAGGACAGCCTTTTAATGAAAAACTGTTTTTT. This encodes CASSGGQPFNEKLFF.